Given below is one TCR beta chain in context. The antigen remains undetermined. Losses at the gene ends were 4 bases for V and 3 bases for J; bases not matched to a gene: 6. Germline loops: CDR1 KGHDR, CDR2 SFDVKD. The CDR3 has 16 amino acids. The sample belongs to a study of Ad26.COV2.S vaccination and SARS-CoV-2 variants. Turning to the study itself: Into the muscle, Ad26.COV2.S was dosed once or twice, 56 days apart.

As to treatment: roughly 18 received Ad26.COV2.S at low or high dose, single or two shots; 5 received placebo; per-sample allocation not given. Sample collection was performed on day 63 after the first vaccine or placebo injection. An Ad26 vector was used to express Wuhan-strain SARS-CoV-2 spike as the vaccine. The table came from immunoSEQ multiplex PCR; TCRdb's copy has only in-frame clones and leaves some out. The sample holds about 220,000 clones; 70% to 90% are singletons and the top ten take over 8.5%. Regarding the study as a whole: Vaccine recipients showed a spike-specific TCR breadth that was higher than in placebo recipients. Marked by substantial breadth, spike-specific CD8+ and CD4+ T cell responses were reportedly seen after vaccination.

This specimen was peripheral blood, taken in a trial of Ad26.COV2.S vaccine versus placebo. The receptor was isolated from a person aged 18-65 years who received the Ad26.COV2.S COVID-19 vaccine or a placebo. The rearrangement uses TRBV24-1 and TRBJ2-3; TRBD2 matches at 10 bases. The CDR3 region has the DNA TGTGCCACCAGTGACCCCTCTAGCGGGGGTACAGATACGCAGTATTTT. Protein sequence: CATSDPSSGGTDTQYF.